This TCR beta chain was retrieved from a study of shared clonotypes between healthy human individuals. Study conclusions and caveats: Limited genetic and exposure-history diversity came from having few donors.

Sequenced by immunoSEQ multiplex PCR; TCRdb stores in-frame clones only, minus some. This sample has 2 million to 2.5 million clones, with 85% to 95% found just once. In the naive CD8 group, cells lacked CD45RO and were positively selected for CCR7, so terminally differentiated effector memory CD45RA+ cells were left out. There are 14 residues in the CDR3. Germline V CDR1 and CDR2: SGHAT, FQNNGV. V dropped 5 bases and J dropped 4; count of bases not matched to a gene: 4. This clone was counted once. The target antigen is unknown. Additional DNA sequences in this sample encode the identical CDR3. This TCR was recovered from a man aged 18-30 years in good health. Sequenced sample: naive CD8+ T cells sorted from blood. V gene TRBV11-2 combines with J gene TRBJ2-1, with 8 bases lining up with TRBD2. CDR3 coding DNA: TGTGCCAGCAGCCTAACTAGCGGTTACAATGAGCAGTTCTTC. Encoded protein: CASSLTSGYNEQFF.